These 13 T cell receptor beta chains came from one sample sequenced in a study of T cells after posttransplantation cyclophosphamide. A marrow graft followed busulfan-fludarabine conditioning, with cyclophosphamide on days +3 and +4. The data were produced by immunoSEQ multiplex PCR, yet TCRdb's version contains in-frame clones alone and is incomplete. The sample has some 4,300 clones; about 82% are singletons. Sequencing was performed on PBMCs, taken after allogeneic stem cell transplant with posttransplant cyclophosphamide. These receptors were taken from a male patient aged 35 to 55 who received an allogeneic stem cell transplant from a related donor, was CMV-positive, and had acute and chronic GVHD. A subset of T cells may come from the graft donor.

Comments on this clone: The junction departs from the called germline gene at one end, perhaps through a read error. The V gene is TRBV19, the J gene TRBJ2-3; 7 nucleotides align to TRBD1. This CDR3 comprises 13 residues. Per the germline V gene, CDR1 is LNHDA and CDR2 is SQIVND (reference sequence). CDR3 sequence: CASSNRGSDTQYF. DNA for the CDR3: TGTGCCAGTAGTAACAGGGGATCAGATACGCAATATTTT.

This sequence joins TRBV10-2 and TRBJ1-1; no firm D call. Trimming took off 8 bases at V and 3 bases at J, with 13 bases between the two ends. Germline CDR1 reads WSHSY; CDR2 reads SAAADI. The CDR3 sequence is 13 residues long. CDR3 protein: CASAGSWDTEAFF. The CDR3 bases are TGCGCCAGCGCAGGATCTTGGGACACTGAAGCTTTCTTT.

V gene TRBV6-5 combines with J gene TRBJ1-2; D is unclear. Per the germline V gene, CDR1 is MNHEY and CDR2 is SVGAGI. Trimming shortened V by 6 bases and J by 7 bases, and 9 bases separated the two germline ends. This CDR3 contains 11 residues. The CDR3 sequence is CASRPTGGYTF. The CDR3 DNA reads TGTGCCAGCAGACCCACCGGTGGCTACACCTTC.

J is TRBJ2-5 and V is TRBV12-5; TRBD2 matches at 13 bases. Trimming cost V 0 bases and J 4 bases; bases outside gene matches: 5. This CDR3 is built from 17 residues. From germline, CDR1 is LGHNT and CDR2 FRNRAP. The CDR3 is CASGLVPGLAGVETQYF. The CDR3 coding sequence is TGTGCTAGTGGTTTGGTCCCAGGACTAGCGGGAGTAGAGACCCAGTACTTC.

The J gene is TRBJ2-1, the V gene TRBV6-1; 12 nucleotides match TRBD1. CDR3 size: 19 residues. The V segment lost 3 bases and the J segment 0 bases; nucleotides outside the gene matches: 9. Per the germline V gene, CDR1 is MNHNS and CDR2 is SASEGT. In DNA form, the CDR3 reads TGTGCCAGCAGTGACCCGGGACAGGGGGCTTTTGGCTCCTACAATGAGCAGTTCTTC. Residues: CASSDPGQGAFGSYNEQFF.

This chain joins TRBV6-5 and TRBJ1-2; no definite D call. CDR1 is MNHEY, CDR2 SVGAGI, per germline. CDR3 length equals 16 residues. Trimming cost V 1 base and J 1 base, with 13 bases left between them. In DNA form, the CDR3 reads TGTGCCAGCAGTTACTACCGGGTCGAGGGTAACTATGGCTACACCTTC. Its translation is CASSYYRVEGNYGYTF.

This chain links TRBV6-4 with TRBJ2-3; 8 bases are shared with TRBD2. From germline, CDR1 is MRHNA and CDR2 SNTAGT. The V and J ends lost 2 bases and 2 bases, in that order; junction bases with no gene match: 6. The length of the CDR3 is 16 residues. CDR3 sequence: CASSDQAGGHTDTQYF. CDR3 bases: TGTGCCAGCAGTGACCAGGCGGGAGGCCACACAGATACGCAGTATTTT.

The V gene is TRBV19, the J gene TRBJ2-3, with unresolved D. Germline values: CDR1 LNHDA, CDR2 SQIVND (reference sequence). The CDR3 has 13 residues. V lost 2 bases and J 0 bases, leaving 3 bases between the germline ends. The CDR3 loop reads CASSIQSTDTQYF. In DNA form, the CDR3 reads TGTGCCAGTAGTATACAGAGCACAGATACGCAGTATTTT.

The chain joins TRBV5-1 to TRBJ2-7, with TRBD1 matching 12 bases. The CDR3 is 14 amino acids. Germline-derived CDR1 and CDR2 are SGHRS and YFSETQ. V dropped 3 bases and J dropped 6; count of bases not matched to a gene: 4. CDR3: CASSWGQGAAEQYF. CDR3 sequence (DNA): TGCGCCAGCAGCTGGGGACAGGGGGCGGCCGAGCAGTACTTC.

CDR3 residues: CASSKGLEVGTNYGYTF. CDR3 nucleotides: TGTGCCAGCAGCAAAGGATTAGAGGTCGGGACTAACTATGGCTACACCTTC. The rearrangement links TRBV21-1 to TRBJ1-2. TRBV21-1 is tagged as a pseudogene. This CDR3 is 17 amino acids long.

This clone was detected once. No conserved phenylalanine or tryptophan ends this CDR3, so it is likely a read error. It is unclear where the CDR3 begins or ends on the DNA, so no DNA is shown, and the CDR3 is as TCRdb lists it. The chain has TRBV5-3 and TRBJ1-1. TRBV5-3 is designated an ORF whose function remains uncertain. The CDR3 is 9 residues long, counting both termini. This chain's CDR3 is CARSLAGKD.

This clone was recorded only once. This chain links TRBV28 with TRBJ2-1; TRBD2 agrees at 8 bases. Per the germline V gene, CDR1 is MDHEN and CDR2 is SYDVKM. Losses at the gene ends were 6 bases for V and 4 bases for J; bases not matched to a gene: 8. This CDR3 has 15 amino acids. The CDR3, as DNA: TGTGCCAGCAGCCTAGCTAGCGGGCCGTACAATGAGCAGTTCTTC. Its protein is CASSLASGPYNEQFF.

The CDR3 protein is CASSPGEAYNEQFF. In DNA, the CDR3 is TGTGCCAGCAGTCCAGGGGAAGCCTACAATGAGCAGTTCTTC. The chain joins TRBV6-4 to TRBJ2-1, with a weak D call TRBD1 (6 bases). Germline loops: CDR1 MRHNA, CDR2 SNTAGT. CDR3 length: 14 residues. Between the trimmed V and J ends, which lost 5 bases and 2 bases, there was a span of 10 bases.